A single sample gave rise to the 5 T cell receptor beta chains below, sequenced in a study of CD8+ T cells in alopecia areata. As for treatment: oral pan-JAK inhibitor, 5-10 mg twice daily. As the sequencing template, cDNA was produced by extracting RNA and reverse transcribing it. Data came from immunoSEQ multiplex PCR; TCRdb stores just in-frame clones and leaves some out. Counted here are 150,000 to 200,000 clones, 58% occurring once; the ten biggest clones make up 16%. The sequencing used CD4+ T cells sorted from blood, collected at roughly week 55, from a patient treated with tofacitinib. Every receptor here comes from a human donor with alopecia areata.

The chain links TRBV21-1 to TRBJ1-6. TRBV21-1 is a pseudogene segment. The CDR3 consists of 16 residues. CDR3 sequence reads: CASSAILSSYNSPLHF. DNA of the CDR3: TGTGCCAGCAGCGCAATACTGAGCTCCTATAATTCACCCCTCCACTTT.

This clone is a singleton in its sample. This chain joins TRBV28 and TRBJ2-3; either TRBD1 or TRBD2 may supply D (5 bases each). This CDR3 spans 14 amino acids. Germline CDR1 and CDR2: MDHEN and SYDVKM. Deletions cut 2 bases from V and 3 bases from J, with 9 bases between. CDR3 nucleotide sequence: TGTGCCAGCAGTTTAGGGACCGCAACAGATACGCAGTATTTT. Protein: CASSLGTATDTQYF. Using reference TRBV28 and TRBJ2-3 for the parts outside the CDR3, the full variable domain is DVKVTQSSRYLVKRTGEKVFLECVQDMDHENMFWYRQDPGLGLRLIYFSYDVKMKEKGDIPEGYSVSREKKERFSLILESASTNQTSMYLCASSLGTATDTQYFGPGTRLTVL.

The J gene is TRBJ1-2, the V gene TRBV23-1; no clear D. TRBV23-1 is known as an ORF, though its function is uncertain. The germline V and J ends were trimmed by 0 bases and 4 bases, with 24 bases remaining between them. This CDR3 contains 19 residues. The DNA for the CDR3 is TGCGCCAGCAGTCAATCGAGTGGTCACCTCACTCAAGAGAGCTATGGCTACACCTTC. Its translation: CASSQSSGHLTQESYGYTF.

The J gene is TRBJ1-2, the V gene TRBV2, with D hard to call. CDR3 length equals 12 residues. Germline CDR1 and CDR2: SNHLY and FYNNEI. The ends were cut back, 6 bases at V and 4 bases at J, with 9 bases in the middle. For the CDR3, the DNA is TGTGCCAGCAGCCCTGGCACCTATGGCTACACCTTC. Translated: CASSPGTYGYTF.

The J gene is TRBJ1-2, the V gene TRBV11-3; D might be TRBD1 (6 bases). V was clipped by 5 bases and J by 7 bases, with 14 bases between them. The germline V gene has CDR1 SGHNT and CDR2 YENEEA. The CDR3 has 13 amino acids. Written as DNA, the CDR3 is TGTGCCAGCAGCGGGCAACAGGGCTCTGGCTACACCTTC. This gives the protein CASSGQQGSGYTF.